Shown below are 16 T cell receptor beta chains from a single sample sequenced in a study of OX40 agonist ivuxolimab in advanced cancers. Receptor amplification or capture employed the immunoSEQ multiplex PCR assay. TCRdb took over this immuneACCESS table, retaining in-frame rearrangements with V and J assigned. Such tables are incomplete; in checked studies, under half of the missing clones stem from an unresolved V gene, and the remainder is unexplained. This sample holds 70,000 or so clones; about nine tenths were observed only once. The top ten constitute approximately 0.8% of the sample. Sequencing was performed on CD4+ or CD8+ T cells sorted from blood, taken in a trial of the OX40 agonist ivuxolimab. The receptor set was obtained from an adult with an advanced solid tumor such as melanoma, head and neck, liver or kidney cancer.

This clone has just one count. The V call is TRBV5-1, the J call TRBJ2-5; the match to TRBD2 covers 16 bases. Germline CDR1 SGHRS, CDR2 YFSETQ. This CDR3 contains 18 residues. The V and J ends lost 3 bases and 6 bases, in that order; junction bases with no gene match: 11. Here the CDR3 reads CASSWTGTSGGAEQTQYF. CDR3 coding DNA: TGCGCCAGCAGCTGGACCGGGACTAGCGGGGGGGCCGAGCAGACCCAGTACTTC.

As DNA, the CDR3 is TGTGCCAGCAGCCCCTCCGCAGGGGTCCACGAGCAGTACTTC. This gives the protein CASSPSAGVHEQYF. V and J are TRBV7-3 and TRBJ2-7, with TRBD1 as a possible D gene (6 bases). The germline gives CDR1 SGHTA, CDR2 FQGTGA. The CDR3 has 14 amino acids. The ends were cut back, 5 bases at V and 5 bases at J, with 16 bases in the middle.

Only one count was recorded for this clone. This chain links TRBV10-3 with TRBJ2-7, with D possibly TRBD2 on 5 matching bases. CDR3 length equals 13 residues. Germline V gene lookup returns CDR1 ENHRY and CDR2 SYGVKD. The V end lost 7 bases, the J end lost 2 bases, and 12 bases lay between the germline ends. The CDR3 sequence: CAIKEDGTYEQYF. CDR3 DNA sequence: TGTGCCATCAAGGAGGACGGAACCTACGAGCAGTACTTC.

This chain joins TRBV9 and TRBJ2-1; tentatively, D is TRBD2 (6 bases). This CDR3 comprises 15 residues. CDR1 and CDR2 (germline): SGDLS, YYNGEE. The ends were cut back, 0 bases at V and 1 base at J, with 8 bases in the middle. CDR3 sequence (DNA): TGTGCCAGCAGCGTAGGGGAGGTATCCTACAATGAGCAGTTCTTC. Translation: CASSVGEVSYNEQFF.

The CDR3 loop is CASKQAGTGKETQYF. The CDR3, as DNA: TGTGCCAGCAAACAAGCCGGGACAGGGAAAGAGACCCAGTACTTC. The chain carries TRBV27 and TRBJ2-5; 9 bases are shared with TRBD1. This CDR3 is built from 15 residues. V was clipped by 7 bases and J by 3 bases; unmatched bases: 9. The germline V gene encodes CDR1 MNHEY and CDR2 SMNVEV (reference sequence).

The V gene is TRBV7-8, the J gene TRBJ2-5, with D tentatively TRBD1 (5 bases). The CDR3 length is 11 residues. Between the trimmed V and J ends, which lost 5 bases and 7 bases, there was a span of 8 bases. Germline V gene lookup returns CDR1 SGHVS and CDR2 FQNEAQ. Here the CDR3 reads CASSPGRTQYF. In nucleotides, the CDR3 is TGTGCCAGCAGCCCAGGGCGGACCCAGTACTTC.

The chain links TRBV6-6 to TRBJ1-3; D unresolved. Germline CDR1 and CDR2: MNHNY and SVGAGI (reference sequence). V lost 6 bases to trimming and J lost 1 base, with 10 bases between them. This CDR3 spans 14 amino acids. CDR3 sequence: CASRGGPSGNTIYF. CDR3 bases: TGTGCCAGCAGAGGAGGTCCGTCTGGAAACACCATATATTTT.

The rearrangement links TRBV30 to TRBJ1-2; possibly TRBD1 for D (5 bases). V was trimmed by 3 bases and J by 2 bases, leaving 16 bases between them. This CDR3 region has 15 residues. CDR1 is GTSNPN, CDR2 SVGIG, per germline (reference sequence). CDR3 sequence reads: CAWRDLGRRNYGYTF. The CDR3 DNA reads as TGTGCCTGGAGGGATCTGGGGCGGCGGAACTATGGCTACACCTTC.

The V call is TRBV6-1, the J call TRBJ2-3, with 7 bases that match TRBD1. The trim removed 5 bases at V and 1 base at J, leaving 6 bases unmatched. Germline loops: CDR1 MNHNS, CDR2 SASEGT. The CDR3 loop spans 15 amino acids. The CDR3 nucleotides are TGTGCCAGCAGTTGGGATCAGGGGGGCACAGATACGCAGTATTTT. It codes for CASSWDQGGTDTQYF.

The V gene is TRBV7-3, the J gene TRBJ2-7, with 9 nucleotides matching TRBD2. Germline V gives CDR1 SGHTA, CDR2 FQGTGA. The CDR3 contains 16 residues. The trim removed 3 bases at V and 0 bases at J, leaving 6 bases unmatched. CDR3 DNA: TGTGCCAGCAGCTTGGAGGCGGGAGGGAGCTCCTACGAGCAGTACTTC. Translated, it gives CASSLEAGGSSYEQYF.

V is TRBV7-3 and J is TRBJ2-3; D is uncertain. V was clipped by 5 bases and J by 4 bases, with 10 bases between them. CDR1 SGHTA and CDR2 FQGTGA come from the germline V gene. The CDR3 contains 13 residues. The CDR3 DNA follows: TGTGCCAGCAGCGATACTGGGGCAGATACGCAGTATTTT. Its protein is CASSDTGADTQYF.

The chain combines TRBV2 with TRBJ2-3, with TRBD2 identical over 7 bases. There are 16 residues in the CDR3. The V segment lost 1 base and the J segment 7 bases; nucleotides outside the gene matches: 11. CDR1 and CDR2 from the germline V gene are SNHLY and FYNNEI. The CDR3 protein is CASSEDRGRALNTQYF. Written as DNA, the CDR3 is TGTGCCAGCAGTGAAGATCGGGGGAGGGCCCTCAATACGCAGTATTTT.

The chain employs TRBV19 and TRBJ2-4; 7 bases fit TRBD2. The trim removed 3 bases at V and 0 bases at J, leaving 8 bases unmatched. CDR3 length: 17 amino acids. The germline V gene has CDR1 LNHDA and CDR2 SQIVND (reference sequence). Here the CDR3 DNA reads TGTGCCAGTAGTATGGGAGGGCTAGCACTAGCCAAAAACATTCAGTACTTC. Amino acid sequence: CASSMGGLALAKNIQYF.

This clone was seen once. V is TRBV18 and J is TRBJ2-3; TRBD2 agrees at 11 bases. Germline CDR1 is KGHSH and CDR2 is LQKENI. V shed 0 bases, J shed 4 bases, and the junction held 3 bases outside the gene matches. CDR3 length equals 16 residues. As DNA, the CDR3 is TGTGCCAGCTCACCACCTAGCGGGAGGGTCGCAGATACGCAGTATTTT. Amino acids: CASSPPSGRVADTQYF.

The rearrangement uses TRBV7-9 and TRBJ2-3; D is possibly TRBD1 (6 bases). The length of the CDR3 is 15 residues. Per the germline V gene, CDR1 is SEHNR and CDR2 is FQNEAQ (reference sequence). V was pared by 3 bases and J by 2 bases, with 12 bases between. CDR3 loop: CASSFQGSFTDTQYF. CDR3 DNA sequence: TGTGCCAGCAGCTTTCAGGGGAGTTTCACAGATACGCAGTATTTT.

The gene calls are TRBV6-5 and TRBJ2-3; the match to TRBD2 covers 7 bases. The CDR3 runs 15 residues. V was clipped by 0 bases and J by 5 bases; unmatched bases: 5. CDR1 MNHEY and CDR2 SVGAGI come from the germline V gene. As DNA, the CDR3 is TGTGCCAGCAGTTACTCGGGAGGGCGCAGAGATACGCAGTATTTT. The encoded protein is CASSYSGGRRDTQYF.